This passage covers 11 T cell receptor beta chains from one sample sequenced in a study of molecular identifiers for immune sequencing clone quantification. TCRdb passed the PCR reads through MiXCR, listing each CDR3 protein once. The data contain around 320,000 distinct CDR3 sequences, roughly a quarter of them singletons. Specimen: naive CD8+ T cells from blood, with Jurkat cell RNA spiked in. Noted subset: FACS-sorted CD8+CD4-CCR7+CD45RA+ naive T cells. The receptors stem from a human donor in good health. Some libraries in this study had Jurkat cell RNA spiked in.

This clonotype was counted at least ten times. This chain links TRBV4-3 with TRBJ2-7; a weak D match, TRBD2 (5 bases). With 0 bases removed from V and 0 bases from J, the gap between germline ends came to 18 bases. Germline V CDR1 and CDR2: LGHNA, YSLEER. This CDR3 is 18 amino acids long. The CDR3 region is CASSQEAKEGQSSYEQYF. The CDR3 DNA sequence: TGCGCCAGCAGCCAAGAAGCCAAAGAGGGCCAAAGCTCCTACGAGCAGTACTTC.

This clonotype was detected ten times or more. The chain has TRBV28 and TRBJ1-5; D is ambiguous. Trimming shortened V by 5 bases and J by 9 bases, and 17 bases separated the two germline ends. Germline V gives CDR1 MDHEN, CDR2 SYDVKM. The CDR3 has 14 residues. The CDR3, as DNA: TGTGCCAGCAGTATAGAACCGGGGATTCGGCCCCAGCATTTT. This translates into CASSIEPGIRPQHF.

The rearrangement uses TRBV28 and TRBJ1-3, with a possible D match to TRBD1 (5 bases). The germline gives CDR1 MDHEN, CDR2 SYDVKM. Trimming pared 3 bases from V and 1 base from J, leaving 7 bases between. The CDR3 totals 14 residues. CDR3 bases: TGTGCCAGCAGTTTTAGGGGATCTGGAAACACCATATATTTT. Encoded protein: CASSFRGSGNTIYF.

This chain joins TRBV14 and TRBJ1-1, with D hard to call. This CDR3 has 16 residues. V gave up 0 bases and J gave up 0 bases, with 11 bases separating them. The germline CDR1 and CDR2 sequences are SGHDN and FVKESK. The DNA for the CDR3 is TGTGCCAGCAGCCAAGATGTCGCGGTACTGAACACTGAAGCTTTCTTT. Residues: CASSQDVAVLNTEAFF.

This clonotype has just one count. The chain has TRBV20-1 and TRBJ1-1, with TRBD1 as a possible D gene (6 bases). Germline-derived CDR1 and CDR2 are DFQATT and SNEGSKA (reference sequence). Trimming removed 4 bases at V and 0 bases at J, with 27 bases between. The CDR3 runs to 19 residues. CDR3: CSAIPGFARIRDMNTEAFF. DNA of the CDR3: TGCAGTGCTATCCCGGGGTTTGCAAGGATCCGGGACATGAACACTGAAGCTTTCTTT.

This clonotype occurred once. Relative to the germline gene, one junction end is altered; a read error may explain this. The chain is built from TRBV6-5 and TRBJ2-7; D call uncertain. Germline V gene lookup returns CDR1 MNHEY and CDR2 SVGAGI. The CDR3 runs to 13 residues. The DNA for the CDR3 is TGTGCCTGCAGTTACTCCGTGGGTTACGAGCAGTACTTC. Protein: CACSYSVGYEQYF.

The table lists this clonotype with many counts. The chain couples TRBV4-3 to TRBJ1-1; D gene ambiguous. The CDR3 spans 15 residues. Germline CDR1 and CDR2: LGHNA and YSLEER. Trimming shortened V by 0 bases and J by 4 bases, and 12 bases separated the two germline ends. CDR3 in amino acids: CASSQEVGVITEAFF. Written as DNA, the CDR3 is TGCGCCAGCAGCCAAGAAGTTGGGGTTATCACTGAAGCTTTCTTT.

Details on this clonotype: This could be a read error, since a much larger clone is one nucleotide away. The chain combines TRBV5-6 with TRBJ1-5; D is uncertain. Germline values: CDR1 SGHDT, CDR2 YYEEEE. There are 16 residues in the CDR3. Here the CDR3 DNA reads TGTGCCAGCAGCCCGGACTCCATGGGGTGCAATCAGTCCCAGCATTTT. This gives the protein CASSPDSMGCNQSQHF.

Ten or more counts support this clonotype. The chain has TRBV4-2 and TRBJ2-5; D is undetermined. Germline CDR1 reads LGHNA; CDR2 reads YNFKEQ. The V and J ends lost 1 base and 4 bases respectively, with 7 bases between them. CDR3 size: 13 residues. This CDR3 is CASSQVIVETQYF. For the CDR3, the DNA is TGTGCCAGCAGCCAAGTTATCGTAGAGACCCAGTACTTC.

The chain joins TRBV20-1 to TRBJ1-3, with 9 positions matching TRBD1. Germline trimming cut 1 base from V and 4 bases from J; bases unmatched to any gene: 2. Germline V gives CDR1 DFQATT, CDR2 SNEGSKA (reference sequence). The CDR3 covers 14 residues. The CDR3 nucleotides read TGCAGTGCTAGAGGGACAGGGGTCGGAAACACCATATATTTT. Encoded protein: CSARGTGVGNTIYF.

This clonotype was detected only a few times. The rearrangement uses TRBV11-3 and TRBJ2-1; 8 bases fit TRBD1. CDR1 and CDR2 from the germline V gene are SGHNT and YENEEA. The CDR3 consists of 16 residues. V lost 1 base and J lost 5; bases outside the gene matches: 7. The CDR3 sequence: CASSLARTGNHNEQFF. DNA for the CDR3: TGTGCCAGCAGCTTAGCAAGGACAGGGAACCACAATGAGCAGTTCTTC.